The next 25 T cell receptor beta chains were all read from a single sample in a study of T-cell reconstitution after alpha-beta-depleted transplantation in children. Using unique molecular identifiers, the investigators prepared the TCRbeta library. TCRdb independently ran MiXCR on the PCR reads; one entry per CDR3 protein. The sample holds 600,000 to 700,000 distinct CDR3 sequences, around 17% seen once. Sample: PBMCs from the stem cell graft donor, taken from the stem cell graft. The source is a human donor who donated a stem cell graft to a child with acute myeloid leukemia.

This clonotype has a count of ten or more. In DNA form, the CDR3 reads TGTGCCAGCAGTTCCCCCACCGGGGAGCTGTTTTTT. Residues: CASSSPTGELFF. The chain couples TRBV6-5 to TRBJ2-2, with D uncertain. V was clipped by 4 bases and J by 4 bases, with 4 bases between them. The germline gives CDR1 MNHEY, CDR2 SVGAGI. This CDR3 contains 12 residues.

This clonotype was counted once. Just one base apart from a much larger clone, this may be a read error. V usage is TRBV6-2 or TRBV6-3 and J usage is TRBJ1-1; D may be TRBD1 (5 bases). Germline assignment: CDR1 MNHEY and CDR2 SVGEGT. The CDR3 is 13 residues long. DNA of the CDR3: TGTGCCAGCTTCCGCGCAGGGAACACTGACGCTTTCTTT. Residues: CASFRAGNTDAFF.

V gene TRBV29-1 combines with J gene TRBJ2-3, with no clear D. V lost 6 bases and J lost 3, with 19 bases in between. Germline CDR1 and CDR2: SQVTM and ANQGSEA. The CDR3 has 15 amino acids. CDR3 coding DNA: TGCAGCGTCCGCGGATATAACCTAATAACAGATACGCAGTATTTT. Encoded protein: CSVRGYNLITDTQYF.

This clonotype was seen more than once but under ten times. V gene TRBV20-1 combines with J gene TRBJ1-5; 10 nucleotides match TRBD1. CDR3 length: 16 residues. The trim removed 0 bases at V and 6 bases at J, leaving 8 bases unmatched. CDR1 and CDR2 from the germline V gene are DFQATT and SNEGSKA (reference sequence). The CDR3: CSAREVRGQGRQPQHF. CDR3 DNA sequence: TGCAGTGCTAGAGAGGTCAGGGGACAGGGGCGTCAGCCCCAGCATTTT.

This clonotype was detected ten times or more. The chain joins TRBV25-1 to TRBJ2-5; maybe TRBD1 (6 bases). This CDR3 contains 15 residues. V lost 2 bases and J lost 5, with 15 bases in between. The germline CDR1 and CDR2 sequences are MGHDK and SYGVNS. CDR3 loop: CASSEDNRVGETQYF. The CDR3 DNA sequence: TGTGCCAGCAGTGAAGATAACAGGGTGGGGGAGACCCAGTACTTC.

This clonotype was counted a few times. The chain combines TRBV12-3 or TRBV12-4 with TRBJ2-2, with TRBD1 identical over 8 bases. The CDR3 covers 15 residues. Germline trimming cut 4 bases from V and 6 bases from J; bases unmatched to any gene: 7. CDR3 loop: CASSSGQGSAGELFF. CDR3 coding DNA: TGTGCCAGCAGTTCCGGACAGGGATCCGCCGGGGAGCTGTTTTTT.

This clonotype showed up many times. CDR3 DNA: TGTGCCAGCAGCTTCCGGGGCGGGTACGAGCAGTACTTC. Its translation: CASSFRGGYEQYF. The chain recombines TRBV13 with TRBJ2-7, with D perhaps TRBD1 or TRBD2 (5 bases each). Germline CDR1 reads PRHDT; CDR2 reads FYEKMQ (reference sequence). Trimming shortened V by 3 bases and J by 4 bases, and 10 bases separated the two germline ends. The CDR3 spans 13 residues.

A remark on this clonotype: This could be a read error, since a much larger clone is one nucleotide away. The chain has TRBV29-1 and TRBJ2-3, with D maybe TRBD1 (5 bases). The CDR3 is 13 amino acids. In germline, CDR1 is SQVTM, CDR2 ANQGSEA. In nucleotides, the CDR3 is TGCGGCGTTGGGGCCAGAATGGCAGATACGCAGTATTTT. This translates into CGVGARMADTQYF.

The chain uses TRBV12-3 or TRBV12-4 and TRBJ2-7, with 8 bases fitting TRBD1. V lost 0 bases to trimming and J lost 3 bases; unmatched junction nucleotides: 4. The CDR3 has 15 amino acids. CDR3 nucleotides: TGTGCCAGCAGTTTAGCCTCCGGGACAGGCTACGAGCAGTACTTC. It translates to CASSLASGTGYEQYF.

Ten or more counts support this clonotype. J is TRBJ2-2 and V is TRBV12-3 or TRBV12-4, with a weak D call TRBD1 (5 bases). The V end was cut by 5 bases, the J end by 7 bases, with 11 bases between. The CDR3 totals 13 residues. CDR3 region: CASSPGFIGELFF. CDR3 nucleotide sequence: TGTGCCAGCAGTCCAGGGTTTATCGGGGAGCTGTTTTTT.

This chain joins TRBV20-1 and TRBJ2-7, with D maybe TRBD1 (5 bases). Trimming stripped 4 bases from V and 6 bases from J, with 22 bases between. Germline V gives CDR1 DFQATT, CDR2 SNEGSKA (reference sequence). CDR3 size: 15 residues. DNA for the CDR3: TGCAGTGCTACCCGCCCCCAGGGTCCCTTTGGCGAGCAGTACTTC. Protein sequence: CSATRPQGPFGEQYF.

Remarks on this clonotype: The junction departs from germline at one end; a sequencing error may be responsible. The chain employs TRBV11-3 and TRBJ2-3; no firm D call. Germline CDR1 reads SGHNT; CDR2 reads YENEEA. This CDR3 has 15 residues. The CDR3 sequence is CASSRSGESTNTQYF. The CDR3 DNA reads as TGTGCCAGCAGCCGCTCCGGTGAAAGCACAAATACGCAGTATTTT.

The V call is TRBV11-2, the J call TRBJ2-3; D uncertain. The CDR3 runs to 15 residues. The germline V gene has CDR1 SGHAT and CDR2 FQNNGV. V lost 3 bases, J lost 1 base, and 11 bases lay in between. The DNA of the CDR3 is TGTGCCAGCAGCTTCTCTGGTCGCGGCACAGATACGCAGTATTTT. Protein: CASSFSGRGTDTQYF. The whole variable domain, filled in from reference TRBV11-2 and TRBJ2-3, reads EAGVAQSPRYKIIEKRQSVAFWCNPISGHATLYWYQQILGQGPKLLIQFQNNGVVDDSQLPKDRFSAERLKGVDSTLKIQPAKLEDSAVYLCASSFSGRGTDTQYFGPGTRLTVL.

The rearrangement uses TRBV2 and TRBJ1-1, with 8 bases aligning to TRBD1. The length of the CDR3 is 12 residues. Germline CDR1 and CDR2: SNHLY and FYNNEI. The V and J ends lost 11 bases and 1 base, in that order; junction bases with no gene match: 3. The CDR3 sequence: CAGQGQNTEAFF. The CDR3, as DNA: TGTGCCGGACAGGGACAGAACACTGAAGCTTTCTTT.

Details on this clonotype: A junction boundary mismatches the germline segment, possibly from a read error. The V gene is TRBV5-1, the J gene TRBJ2-1; the match to TRBD1 covers 7 bases. The germline gives CDR1 SGHRS, CDR2 YFSETQ. The CDR3 is 14 residues long. The CDR3 reads CASMGQGVRGEHFF. The CDR3 coding sequence is TGCGCCAGCATGGGCCAGGGGGTTCGTGGTGAGCACTTCTTC.

This clonotype has a handful of counts. V gene TRBV20-1 combines with J gene TRBJ2-3; D possibly uses TRBD1 or TRBD2 (6 bases each). Trimming stripped 3 bases from V and 2 bases from J, with 21 bases between. Per germline, CDR1 DFQATT and CDR2 SNEGSKA (reference sequence). The CDR3 is 17 residues long. Written as DNA, the CDR3 is TGCAGTGCTAGTGGTAGCCCGGGGGCCTTCACCACAGATACGCAGTATTTT. The encoded protein is CSASGSPGAFTTDTQYF.

This clonotype has at least ten counts. V is TRBV25-1 and J is TRBJ2-2; tentatively, D is TRBD2 (6 bases). V lost 2 bases and J 4 bases, leaving 14 bases between the germline ends. The CDR3 runs 16 residues. CDR1 and CDR2 from the germline V gene are MGHDK and SYGVNS. The CDR3 nucleotides read TGTGCCAGCAGTGAAACTAGCACTACGGTCACCGGGGAGCTGTTTTTT. Translation gives CASSETSTTVTGELFF.

The genes are TRBV2 and TRBJ1-2; D is unclear. In germline, CDR1 is SNHLY, CDR2 FYNNEI. Trimming pared 2 bases from V and 12 bases from J, leaving 16 bases between. This CDR3 spans 13 amino acids. This chain's CDR3 is CASSESQTHGDTF. The CDR3 nucleotides read TGTGCCAGCAGTGAAAGCCAGACTCATGGGGACACCTTC.

This clonotype was picked up many times. The V and J genes are TRBV7-2 and TRBJ1-1; D is ambiguous. This CDR3 has 13 residues. V was shortened by 1 base and J by 7 bases, with 10 bases between the two germline ends. Looked up from germline, CDR1 is SGHTA and CDR2 is FQGNSA. The CDR3 DNA is TGTGCCAGCAGCTTAGTGGGGTCAGTTGAAGCTTTCTTT. It encodes CASSLVGSVEAFF. The variable domain in full, with the rest retrieved from reference TRBV7-2 and TRBJ1-1, is GAGVSQSPSNKVTEKGKDVELRCDPISGHTALYWYRQSLGQGLEFLIYFQGNSAPDKSGLPSDRFSAERTGGSVSTLTIQRTQQEDSAVYLCASSLVGSVEAFFGQGTRLTVV.

The table lists this clonotype with many counts. This rearrangement joins TRBV6-5 to TRBJ2-7; 9 nucleotides line up with TRBD1. With V trimmed by 2 bases and J by 2 bases, 4 bases remained unmatched. The CDR3 sequence is 15 residues long. Per the germline V gene, CDR1 is MNHEY and CDR2 is SVGAGI. The CDR3 spells CASSYKTGGPYEQYF. DNA of the CDR3: TGTGCCAGCAGTTACAAGACAGGGGGTCCCTACGAGCAGTACTTC.

The rearrangement links TRBV6-2 or TRBV6-3 to TRBJ2-1; a possible D gene is TRBD1 (5 bases). CDR1 and CDR2 (germline): MNHEY, SVGEGT. The CDR3 is 16 residues long. V gave up 6 bases and J gave up 2 bases, with 17 bases separating them. CDR3 protein: CASSWTSQGPYNEQFF. The CDR3 bases are TGTGCCAGCAGCTGGACCTCCCAGGGCCCCTACAATGAGCAGTTCTTC.

This clonotype has just a few counts. The chain carries TRBV12-3 or TRBV12-4 and TRBJ2-1, with D possibly called TRBD1 or TRBD2 (7 bases each). V was shortened by 5 bases and J by 10 bases, with 21 bases between the two germline ends. CDR3 length equals 15 residues. The CDR3: CASSPGGVALKEQFF. The CDR3, as DNA: TGTGCCAGCAGTCCAGGGGGGGTGGCTCTTAAGGAGCAGTTCTTC.

The V gene is TRBV6-1, the J gene TRBJ1-5, with 7 bases that match TRBD1. The trim removed 1 base at V and 6 bases at J, leaving 6 bases unmatched. The CDR3 contains 15 residues. CDR1 and CDR2 (germline): MNHNS, SASEGT. The CDR3 region has the DNA TGTGCCAGCAGTGAAGGGGACAGTTTCAGTCAGCCCCAGCATTTT. It codes for CASSEGDSFSQPQHF.

In its sample, this clonotype was seen many times. The chain recombines TRBV24-1 with TRBJ1-5, with D uncertain. The V end lost 9 bases, the J end lost 1 base, and 15 bases lay between the germline ends. Germline CDR1 KGHDR, CDR2 SFDVKD. The CDR3 loop spans 15 amino acids. For the CDR3, the DNA is TGTGCCACCCGGGCGGGCAGGTCCAGCAATCAGCCCCAGCATTTT. Amino acids: CATRAGRSSNQPQHF.

This clonotype was detected many times. V usage is TRBV5-6 and J usage is TRBJ1-1; D ambiguous. Trimming cost V 2 bases and J 1 base, with 12 bases left between them. This CDR3 spans 15 amino acids. Germline CDR1 SGHDT, CDR2 YYEEEE. This CDR3 is CASSFGPGRNTEAFF. The CDR3 region has the DNA TGTGCCAGCAGCTTCGGACCTGGGAGGAACACTGAAGCTTTCTTT. Complete variable domain (other parts from reference TRBV5-6 and TRBJ1-1): DAGVTQSPTHLIKTRGQQVTLRCSPKSGHDTVSWYQQALGQGPQFIFQYYEEEERQRGNFPDRFSGHQFPNYSSELNVNALLLGDSALYLCASSFGPGRNTEAFFGQGTRLTVV.